The 10 T cell receptor beta chains in this list originate from one sample, sequenced in a study of OX40 agonist ivuxolimab in advanced cancers. Only in-frame clones appear in the TCRdb table, and some are missing; sequencing was by immunoSEQ multiplex PCR. The data show 75,000 to 100,000 clones, under 85% seen once. The sample here was CD4+ or CD8+ T cells sorted from blood, taken in a trial of the OX40 agonist ivuxolimab. The receptors were sampled from an adult with an advanced solid tumor such as melanoma, head and neck, liver or kidney cancer.

This clone came up many times. The chain combines TRBV6-5 with TRBJ1-1; TRBD1 agrees at 7 bases. Per germline, CDR1 MNHEY and CDR2 SVGAGI. The CDR3 extends over 15 amino acids. V shed 2 bases and J 4 bases; nucleotides not matched to a gene: 7. CDR3 amino acids: CASSYRGPGGTEAFF. The CDR3 nucleotides read TGTGCCAGCAGTTACCGCGGCCCAGGGGGCACTGAAGCTTTCTTT.

V is TRBV15 and J is TRBJ2-5; D uncertain. CDR1 and CDR2 from the germline V gene are LNHNV and YYDKDF (reference sequence). CDR3 length: 15 amino acids. With 6 bases removed from V and 1 base from J, the gap between germline ends came to 15 bases. The CDR3 region is CATRRAPVIQETQYF. The CDR3 region has the DNA TGTGCCACCAGACGGGCCCCAGTGATCCAAGAGACCCAGTACTTC.

The CDR3 is CAITPGGKGNEQYF. The CDR3 nucleotides read TGTGCCATCACCCCAGGGGGAAAGGGAAACGAGCAGTACTTC. V is TRBV10-3 and J is TRBJ2-7, with 7 nucleotides matching TRBD1. Looked up from germline, CDR1 is ENHRY and CDR2 is SYGVKD. Trimming removed 7 bases from V and 5 bases from J; junction bases left unmatched: 11. This CDR3 comprises 14 residues.

The V and J genes are TRBV7-2 and TRBJ1-3, with 7 nucleotides matching TRBD1. CDR1 is SGHTA, CDR2 FQGNSA, per germline. The V segment lost 1 base and the J segment 4 bases; nucleotides outside the gene matches: 4. The CDR3 is made up of 15 amino acids. The CDR3 nucleotides read TGTGCCAGCAGCTTAGAGGGGGCGCAGGGAAACACCATATATTTT. Translated, it gives CASSLEGAQGNTIYF.

The chain links TRBV15 to TRBJ2-3, with 10 positions matching TRBD2. Germline values: CDR1 LNHNV, CDR2 YYDKDF (reference sequence). V lost 9 bases to trimming and J lost 2 bases; unmatched junction nucleotides: 2. CDR3 length: 13 residues. The CDR3 loop is CATTSGTTDTQYF. CDR3 nucleotide sequence: TGTGCCACAACTAGCGGGACCACAGATACGCAGTATTTT.

This clone is classed as large. V usage is TRBV19 and J usage is TRBJ1-3; unclear D gene. From germline, CDR1 is LNHDA and CDR2 SQIVND (reference sequence). The germline V and J ends were trimmed by 8 bases and 4 bases, with 27 bases remaining between them. This CDR3 region has 18 residues. The CDR3 is CASQPWAGSQAPGNTIYF. CDR3 DNA: TGTGCCAGTCAACCCTGGGCGGGCAGTCAAGCGCCGGGAAACACCATATATTTT.

The chain employs TRBV7-9 and TRBJ2-3; 8 bases match TRBD2. The CDR3 has 16 residues. The germline CDR1 and CDR2 sequences are SEHNR and FQNEAQ (reference sequence). The trim removed 5 bases at V and 1 base at J, leaving 8 bases unmatched. The DNA of the CDR3 is TGTGCCAGCAGCGCCAATAGCGGGGTCGGCACAGATACGCAGTATTTT. Its protein is CASSANSGVGTDTQYF.

The genes are TRBV25-1 and TRBJ1-1, with unresolved D. The CDR3 length is 11 residues. V lost 6 bases and J lost 7, with 9 bases in between. Per the germline V gene, CDR1 is MGHDK and CDR2 is SYGVNS. The CDR3 DNA reads TGTGCCAGCAGGGGAGACGGTGAAGCTTTCTTT. Translated: CASRGDGEAFF. The full variable domain, with the rest looked up from reference TRBV25-1 and TRBJ1-1, is EADIYQTPRYLVIGTGKKITLECSQTMGHDKMYWYQQDPGMELHLIHYSYGVNSTEKGDLSSESTVSRIRTEHFPLTLESARPSHTSQYLCASRGDGEAFFGQGTRLTVV.

This chain uses TRBV7-2 with TRBJ1-2; tentative D call: TRBD1 (5 bases). Germline CDR1 is SGHTA and CDR2 is FQGNSA. The CDR3 contains 15 residues. The V gene lost 1 base and the J gene lost 4 bases, with 13 bases spanning the gap. CDR3 sequence (DNA): TGTGCCAGCAGCTTAGATGGGGGAGAGGCCTATGGCTACACCTTC. It codes for CASSLDGGEAYGYTF. Full variable domain (outside the CDR3, taken from reference TRBV7-2 and TRBJ1-2): GAGVSQSPSNKVTEKGKDVELRCDPISGHTALYWYRQSLGQGLEFLIYFQGNSAPDKSGLPSDRFSAERTGGSVSTLTIQRTQQEDSAVYLCASSLDGGEAYGYTFGSGTRLTVV.

The DNA of the CDR3 is TGTGCCAGCAGCCAAGATTGGGGTCTCTCTGGAAACACCATATATTTT. Translating gives CASSQDWGLSGNTIYF. The rearrangement uses TRBV4-2 and TRBJ1-3; no firm D call. The V and J ends lost 0 bases and 0 bases respectively, with 9 bases between them. This CDR3 is 16 amino acids long. CDR1 is LGHNA and CDR2 is YNFKEQ in the germline V gene.